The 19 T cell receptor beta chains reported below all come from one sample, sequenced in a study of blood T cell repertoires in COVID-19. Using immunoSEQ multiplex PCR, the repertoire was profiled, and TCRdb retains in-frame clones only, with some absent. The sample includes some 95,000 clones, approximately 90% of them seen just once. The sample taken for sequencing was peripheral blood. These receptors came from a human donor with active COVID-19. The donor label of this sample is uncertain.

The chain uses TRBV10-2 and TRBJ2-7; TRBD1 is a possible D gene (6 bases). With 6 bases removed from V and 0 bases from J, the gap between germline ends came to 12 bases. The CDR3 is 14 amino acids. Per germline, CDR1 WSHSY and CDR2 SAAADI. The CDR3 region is CASRTGPLSYEQYF. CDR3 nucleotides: TGCGCCAGCAGGACAGGACCGCTCTCCTACGAGCAGTACTTC.

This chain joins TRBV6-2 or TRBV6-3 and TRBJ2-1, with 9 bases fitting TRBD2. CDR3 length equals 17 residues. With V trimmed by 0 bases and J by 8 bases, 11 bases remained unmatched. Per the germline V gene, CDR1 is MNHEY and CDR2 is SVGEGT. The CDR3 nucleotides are TGTGCCAGCAGTTACTCGTTTATGGCGGGGGGGCCTCATGAGCAGTTCTTC. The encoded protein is CASSYSFMAGGPHEQFF.

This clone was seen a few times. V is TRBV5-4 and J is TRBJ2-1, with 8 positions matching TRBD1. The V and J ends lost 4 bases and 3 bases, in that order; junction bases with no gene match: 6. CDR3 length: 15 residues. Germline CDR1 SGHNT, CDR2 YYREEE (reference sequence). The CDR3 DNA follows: TGTGCCAGCAGCCCCCGGGACAGGAACTACAATGAGCAGTTCTTC. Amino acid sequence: CASSPRDRNYNEQFF.

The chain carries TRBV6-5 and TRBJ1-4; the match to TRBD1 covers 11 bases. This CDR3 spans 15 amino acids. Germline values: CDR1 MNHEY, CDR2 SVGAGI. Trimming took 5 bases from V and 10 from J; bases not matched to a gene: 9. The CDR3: CASSTDRGRLGKLFF. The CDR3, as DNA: TGTGCCAGCAGTACGGACAGGGGGCGACTGGGAAAACTGTTTTTT.

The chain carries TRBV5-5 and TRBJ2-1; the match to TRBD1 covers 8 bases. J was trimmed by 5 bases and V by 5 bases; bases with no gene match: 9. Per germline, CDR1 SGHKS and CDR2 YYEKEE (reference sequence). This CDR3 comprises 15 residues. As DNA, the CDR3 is TGTGCCAGCAGTTTCTTCGGGACAGGACACAATGAGCAGTTCTTC. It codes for CASSFFGTGHNEQFF.

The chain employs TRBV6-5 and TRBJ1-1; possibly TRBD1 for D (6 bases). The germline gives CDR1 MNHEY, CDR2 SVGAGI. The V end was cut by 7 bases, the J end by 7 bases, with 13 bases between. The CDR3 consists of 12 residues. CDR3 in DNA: TGTGCCAGCACCAGAGACAGGAGTGAAGCTTTCTTT. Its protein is CASTRDRSEAFF.

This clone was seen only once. The CDR3 is CASSATSGGGNTIYF. Here the CDR3 DNA reads TGTGCCAGCAGCGCCACGTCGGGCGGGGGAAACACCATATATTTT. The V and J genes are TRBV7-2 and TRBJ1-3; D remains ambiguous. This CDR3 region has 15 residues. Germline V gene sequence: CDR1 SGHTA, CDR2 FQGNSA. V dropped 5 bases and J dropped 4 bases, with 15 bases sitting between them.

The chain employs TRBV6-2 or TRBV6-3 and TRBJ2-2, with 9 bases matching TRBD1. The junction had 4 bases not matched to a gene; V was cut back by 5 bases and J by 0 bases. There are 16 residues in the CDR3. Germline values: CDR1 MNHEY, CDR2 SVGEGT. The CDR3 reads CASSEDRGTNTGELFF. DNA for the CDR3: TGTGCCAGCAGTGAGGACAGGGGAACGAACACCGGGGAGCTGTTTTTT.

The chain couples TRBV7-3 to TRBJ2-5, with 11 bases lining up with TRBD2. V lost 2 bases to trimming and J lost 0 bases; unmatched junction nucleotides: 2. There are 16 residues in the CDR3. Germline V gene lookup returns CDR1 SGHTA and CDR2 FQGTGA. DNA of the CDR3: TGTGCCAGCAGCTTAGAACTAGCGGGGGACCAAGAGACCCAGTACTTC. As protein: CASSLELAGDQETQYF.

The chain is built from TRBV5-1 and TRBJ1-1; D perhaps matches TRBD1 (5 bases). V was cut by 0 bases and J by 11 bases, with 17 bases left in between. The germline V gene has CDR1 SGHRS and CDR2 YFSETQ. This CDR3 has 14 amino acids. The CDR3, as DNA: TGCGCCAGCAGCTTGGACCCACCTGGGACTCGGGCTTTCTTT. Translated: CASSLDPPGTRAFF. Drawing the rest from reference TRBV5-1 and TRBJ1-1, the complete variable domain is KAGVTQTPRYLIKTRGQQVTLSCSPISGHRSVSWYQQTPGQGLQFLFEYFSETQRNKGNFPGRFSGRQFSNSRSEMNVSTLELGDSALYLCASSLDPPGTRAFFGQGTRLTVV.

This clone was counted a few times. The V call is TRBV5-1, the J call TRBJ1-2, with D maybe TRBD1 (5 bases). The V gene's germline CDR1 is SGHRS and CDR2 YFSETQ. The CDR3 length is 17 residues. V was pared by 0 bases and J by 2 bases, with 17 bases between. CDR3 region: CASSLASTQGGNYGYTF. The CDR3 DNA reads TGCGCCAGCAGCTTGGCCAGTACTCAGGGAGGCAACTATGGCTACACCTTC.

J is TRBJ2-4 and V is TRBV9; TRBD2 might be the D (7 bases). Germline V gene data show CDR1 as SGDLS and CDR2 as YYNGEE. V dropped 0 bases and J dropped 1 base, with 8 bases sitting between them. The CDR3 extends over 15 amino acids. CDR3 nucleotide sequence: TGTGCCAGCAGCGTAGCGGGGGGCGCCAAAAACATTCAGTACTTC. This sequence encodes CASSVAGGAKNIQYF.

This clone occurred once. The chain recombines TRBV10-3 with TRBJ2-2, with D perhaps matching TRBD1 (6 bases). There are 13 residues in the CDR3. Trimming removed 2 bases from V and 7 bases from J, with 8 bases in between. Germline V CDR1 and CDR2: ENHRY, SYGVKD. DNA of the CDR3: TGTGCCATCAGTGAGACGGGACACGGGGAGCTGTTTTTT. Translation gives CAISETGHGELFF.

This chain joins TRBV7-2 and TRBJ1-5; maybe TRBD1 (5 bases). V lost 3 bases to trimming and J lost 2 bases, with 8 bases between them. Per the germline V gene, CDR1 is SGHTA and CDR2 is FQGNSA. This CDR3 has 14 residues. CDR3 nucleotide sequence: TGTGCCAGCAGCTTCGCAGGGCGCAATCAGCCCCAGCATTTT. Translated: CASSFAGRNQPQHF.

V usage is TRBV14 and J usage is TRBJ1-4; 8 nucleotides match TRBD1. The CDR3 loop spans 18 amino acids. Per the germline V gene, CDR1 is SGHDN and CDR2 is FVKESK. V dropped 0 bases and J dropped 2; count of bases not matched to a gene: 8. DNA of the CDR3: TGTGCCAGCAGCCAAGATCCCGGGACAGGCCCCACTAATGAAAAACTGTTTTTT. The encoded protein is CASSQDPGTGPTNEKLFF.

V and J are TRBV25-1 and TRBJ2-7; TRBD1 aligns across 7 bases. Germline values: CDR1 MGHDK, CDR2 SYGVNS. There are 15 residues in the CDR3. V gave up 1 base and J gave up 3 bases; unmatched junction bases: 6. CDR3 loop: CASSESGTAHYEQYF. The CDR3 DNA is TGTGCCAGCAGTGAATCTGGGACAGCACACTACGAGCAGTACTTC.

The CDR3 is CASFSGQGSGETQYF. CDR3 in DNA: TGCGCCAGCTTCTCAGGCCAAGGGAGTGGCGAGACCCAGTACTTC. The chain combines TRBV5-1 with TRBJ2-5, with D perhaps TRBD2 (5 bases). V was pared by 7 bases and J by 5 bases, with 21 bases between. This CDR3 comprises 15 residues. CDR1 is SGHRS and CDR2 is YFSETQ in the germline V gene.

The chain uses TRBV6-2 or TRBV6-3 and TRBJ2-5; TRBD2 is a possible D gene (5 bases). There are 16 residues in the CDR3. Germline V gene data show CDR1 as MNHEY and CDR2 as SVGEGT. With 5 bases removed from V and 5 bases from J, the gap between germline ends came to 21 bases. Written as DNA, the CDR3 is TGTGCCAGCAGTATGAGGCGGGCCGGGCCGCGGGAGACCCAGTACTTC. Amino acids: CASSMRRAGPRETQYF.

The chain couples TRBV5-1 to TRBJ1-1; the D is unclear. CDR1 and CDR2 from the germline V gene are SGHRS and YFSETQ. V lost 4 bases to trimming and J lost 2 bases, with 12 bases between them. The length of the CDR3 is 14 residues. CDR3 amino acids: CASSQDSQNTEAFF. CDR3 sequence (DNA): TGCGCCAGCAGCCAGGACTCCCAAAACACTGAAGCTTTCTTT.